A selection of T cell receptor beta chains follows, all from one sample in a study of regulatory T cells in long-lasting Graves disease. In TCRdb, the multiplex PCR reads were re-called with MiXCR into one record per CDR3 protein. The sample includes some 450,000 distinct CDR3 sequences, less than 25% of them seen just once. The sequenced sample was peripheral blood mononuclear cells (PBMCs), obtained when the disease was refractory, from a patient treated with antithyroid drugs. All receptors come from a female donor with Graves disease. CDR3s include the opening cysteine and the closing phenylalanine or tryptophan. The D gene is left open where the match is weak. Clone size appears in some rows only: once, few, many, or a class for an expanded clone.

clone_size	v_call	j_call	d_call	cdr3_nt	cdr3_aa
.	TRBV7-2	TRBJ2-1	TRBD2	TGTGCCAGCAGCTTAGAACTAGCGGGCCTCAATGAGCAGTTCTTC	CASSLELAGLNEQFF
.	TRBV19	TRBJ2-2	TRBD2	TGTGCCAGTAGTCCCCGGGGGGGCCCGAACACCGGGGAGCTGTTTTTT	CASSPRGGPNTGELFF
few	TRBV5-1	TRBJ2-7	TRBD2	TGCGCCAGCAGCCTCAAGCTAGCGGGCCACTACGAGCAGTACTTC	CASSLKLAGHYEQYF
few	TRBV9	TRBJ1-2	TRBD1	TGTGCCAGCAGCGGACCGGGACAGGGGTTTAGTGGCTACACCTTC	CASSGPGQGFSGYTF
few	TRBV30	TRBJ1-6	.	TGTGCCTGGAGGGCCTTATGGGTATCACCCCTCCACTTT	CAWRALWVSPLHF
once	TRBV5-5	TRBJ2-7	.	TGTGCCAGCAGCATTCGCCCGGGAATAAACGAGCAGTACTTC	CASSIRPGINEQYF
few	TRBV12-3/TRBV12-4	TRBJ2-7	TRBD1	TGTGCCAGCAGGGAAGGAGCAGGGGGTTCCGAGCAGTACTTC	CASREGAGGSEQYF
few	TRBV5-1	TRBJ1-1	.	TGCGCCAGCAGCCGGACAGCCACTATGAACACTGAAGCTTTCTTT	CASSRTATMNTEAFF
many	TRBV6-1	TRBJ2-7	TRBD2	TGTGCCAGCTGGGAAGGACTAGCCCTCGAGCAGTACTTC	CASWEGLALEQYF
few	TRBV6-2/TRBV6-3	TRBJ1-1	.	TGTGCCAGCAGTTACAGTCAGGTTAAAACTGAAGCTTTCTTT	CASSYSQVKTEAFF
many	TRBV12-3/TRBV12-4	TRBJ2-7	TRBD1	TGTGCCAGCAGTTTAGTAGGGACAGGGTACGAGCAGTACTTC	CASSLVGTGYEQYF
many	TRBV20-1	TRBJ2-5	.	TGCAGTGCTAGAGATCCCAACGGAGTAAAAGAGACCCAGTACTTC	CSARDPNGVKETQYF
few	TRBV5-5	TRBJ1-2	.	TGTGCCAGCAGCTTGGTCGGTGAGGGAAGAGGCTACACCTTC	CASSLVGEGRGYTF
few	TRBV20-1	TRBJ2-1	TRBD1	TGCAGTGCTCGGACAGGCGATGAGCAGTTCTTC	CSARTGDEQFF
many	TRBV20-1	TRBJ2-5	TRBD2	TGCAGTGCTCAACGCGGGGGGGTCCAAGAGACCCAGTACTTC	CSAQRGGVQETQYF
few	TRBV10-3	TRBJ2-6	TRBD1	TGTGCCATCAGTGAGACGAAGCAGGGGGCTGGGGCCAACGTCCTGACTTTC	CAISETKQGAGANVLTF
.	TRBV5-1	TRBJ2-1	TRBD1	TGCGCCAGCAGCTTACAGGGGAACAATGAGCAGTTCTTC	CASSLQGNNEQFF
.	TRBV5-1	TRBJ1-6	.	TGCGCCAGCAGTGGTGGCAGGATTAATTCACCCCCCCACTTT	CASSGGRINSPPHF
many	TRBV6-1	TRBJ2-7	TRBD1	TGTGCCAGTAAGGGGGCAGGTACCCCCGAGCAGTACTTC	CASKGAGTPEQYF
few	TRBV12-3/TRBV12-4	TRBJ2-5	.	TGTGCCAGCAGTAATCAGGTGTACCAAGAGACCCAGTACTTC	CASSNQVYQETQYF
.	TRBV7-2	TRBJ2-7	.	TGTGCCAGCAGTGACTGGAGGGGGCTCGACGAGCAGTACTTC	CASSDWRGLDEQYF
.	TRBV19	TRBJ1-2	TRBD1	TGTGCCAGTAGTATAACCGGGACAGGGGAAAGGGGCTACACCTTC	CASSITGTGERGYTF
few	TRBV7-9	TRBJ2-5	.	TGTGCCAGCAGCTTGTACTATGTTGAGACCCAGTACTTC	CASSLYYVETQYF
many	TRBV24-1	TRBJ1-6	.	TGTGCCACCACGCACGGGACACCTAATTCACCCCTCCACTTT	CATTHGTPNSPLHF
.	TRBV19	TRBJ2-7	TRBD1	TGTGCCAGTAGTAGTCATCGGACAGGGGGCGACGAGCAGTACTTC	CASSSHRTGGDEQYF
.	TRBV14	TRBJ2-7	.	TGTGCCAGCAGGCCGACCGGGGAAGGCTACGAGCAGTACTTC	CASRPTGEGYEQYF
few	TRBV20-1	TRBJ1-4	.	TGCAGTGCCGAAGACGCCTCACGTCGTGAAAAACTGTTTTTT	CSAEDASRREKLFF
.	TRBV3-1	TRBJ2-4	TRBD2	TGTGCCAGCAGTCAAGGGGTTGGCGGGAGTTGGACCAAAAACATTCAGTACTTC	CASSQGVGGSWTKNIQYF
many	TRBV7-2	TRBJ2-7	.	TGTGCCAGCAGCCCCACCCCCTACGAGCAGTACTTC	CASSPTPYEQYF